Listed below are T cell receptor beta chains from one sample, sequenced in a study of vaccination effects on CD4 cells after COVID-19. TCRdb's table, derived via immunoSEQ multiplex PCR, lists solely in-frame clones and lacks some. The sample holds 20,000 to 25,000 clones; more than 70% are singletons and the top ten take roughly 35%. No antigen is known for these receptors. This specimen consisted of CD4+ T cells from PBMCs cultured with a peptide pool, obtained before COVID-19 vaccination. These receptors were obtained from a human donor who had a prior SARS-CoV-2 infection. Both conserved end residues are part of each CDR3. D genes are given only for firm matches. The size entry is marked missing in some rows and otherwise reads once, few, many or a size class.

clone_size j_call d_call v_call cdr3_aa cdr3_nt
NA TRBJ1-6 TRBD1 TRBV19 CASSISGTADNSPLHF TGTGCCAGTAGTATATCCGGGACAGCCGATAATTCACCCCTCCACTTT
few TRBJ2-3 NA TRBV29-1 CSGDSGGVDTQYF TGCAGCGGAGATAGCGGAGGGGTAGATACGCAGTATTTT
medium-sized TRBJ2-4 NA TRBV3-1/TRBV3-2 CASSQRGYGIQYF TGTGCCAGCAGCCAACGAGGGTATGGCATTCAGTACTTC
medium-sized TRBJ2-5 TRBD2 TRBV9 CASTPIAGGLETQYF TGTGCCAGCACCCCGATAGCGGGAGGTTTAGAGACCCAGTACTTC
NA TRBJ2-2 NA TRBV18 CASSPPSGSYTEELFF TGTGCCAGCTCACCACCTAGCGGCAGCTACACCGAGGAGCTGTTTTTT
few TRBJ2-1 TRBD2 TRBV19 CASSTGTSGGGKQFF TGTGCCAGTAGCACCGGGACTAGCGGGGGGGGGAAGCAGTTCTTC
few TRBJ1-1 TRBD1 TRBV5-1 CASRLTGVRDTEAFF TGCGCCAGCAGGCTGACAGGGGTGAGGGACACTGAAGCTTTCTTT
NA TRBJ2-7 TRBD2 TRBV3-1/TRBV3-2 CASSYGTSGEYEQYF TGTGCCAGCAGCTACGGGACTAGCGGGGAATACGAGCAGTACTTC
NA TRBJ2-5 NA TRBV9 CASSVAAQETQYF TGTGCCAGCAGCGTCGCAGCACAAGAGACCCAGTACTTC
NA TRBJ2-7 NA TRBV7-2 CASSPGTVFDEQYF TGTGCCAGCAGCCCCGGTACAGTTTTCGACGAGCAGTACTTC
NA TRBJ2-7 NA TRBV27 CASRSLWGREQYF TGTGCCAGCCGCTCCCTGTGGGGGCGCGAGCAGTACTTC
NA TRBJ2-5 TRBD2 TRBV20-1 CSASRRGAGETQYF TGCAGTGCTAGTCGGCGGGGGGCGGGAGAGACCCAGTACTTC
NA TRBJ2-3 TRBD2 TRBV7-9 CASSLGNLAGADTQYF TGTGCCAGCAGCTTAGGTAACCTAGCGGGAGCAGATACGCAGTATTTT
NA TRBJ1-2 NA TRBV2 CASKTTENHYGYTF TGTGCCAGTAAAACAACAGAAAATCACTATGGCTACACCTTC
NA TRBJ1-2 TRBD1 TRBV5-6 CASRRQGNYGYTF TGTGCCAGCCGACGACAGGGGAACTATGGCTACACCTTC
NA TRBJ2-3 TRBD2 TRBV5-1 CASSPWTSGGDTQYF TGCGCCAGCAGCCCGTGGACTAGCGGGGGAGATACGCAGTATTTT
NA TRBJ2-7 NA TRBV3-1/TRBV3-2 CASSQVSSSYEQYF TGTGCCAGCAGCCAAGTTTCGAGCTCCTACGAGCAGTACTTC
NA TRBJ2-7 TRBD2 TRBV7-2 CASSSQGLAGWDEQYF TGTGCCAGCAGCTCTCAGGGACTAGCGGGGTGGGACGAGCAGTACTTC
NA TRBJ1-1 NA TRBV11-3 CASSLDLGRTANTEAFF TGTGCCAGCAGCCTAGATCTCGGTAGGACCGCCAACACTGAAGCTTTCTTT
NA TRBJ1-4 TRBD1 TRBV3-1/TRBV3-2 CASSHRGTEKLFF TGTGCCAGCAGCCACAGGGGGACGGAAAAACTGTTTTTT
NA TRBJ1-3 NA TRBV6-5 CASRYGQSSGNTIYF TGTGCCAGCAGGTACGGACAGAGCTCTGGAAACACCATATATTTT
NA TRBJ2-2 NA TRBV19 CASRSPGLNGGELFF TGTGCCAGTAGGTCTCCTGGACTAAACGGCGGGGAGCTGTTTTTT
once TRBJ1-1 TRBD1 TRBV7-2 CASSLAGAGGDTEAFF TGTGCCAGCAGCTTAGCCGGGGCAGGGGGGGACACTGAAGCTTTCTTT
NA TRBJ2-7 TRBD2 TRBV5-4 CASSLDGRVGREQYF TGTGCCAGCAGCTTGGATGGGAGGGTCGGGAGAGAGCAGTACTTC
NA TRBJ2-7 TRBD2 TRBV5-4 CASSMVAGARGEQYF TGTGCCAGCAGCATGGTAGCGGGGGCCCGGGGGGAGCAGTACTTC
NA TRBJ2-3 TRBD2 TRBV7-2 CASSLQVAGGDTQYF TGTGCCAGCAGCCTACAAGTAGCGGGAGGGGATACGCAGTATTTT
NA TRBJ2-7 NA TRBV5-4 CASSLGGASSYEQYF TGTGCCAGCAGCTTGGGAGGGGCCAGCTCCTACGAGCAGTACTTC
few TRBJ1-2 NA TRBV3-1/TRBV3-2 CASSPDGWNYGYTF TGTGCCAGCAGCCCTGACGGGTGGAACTATGGCTACACCTTC
NA TRBJ2-2 TRBD2 TRBV29-1 CSATKAASGSGELFF TGCAGCGCCACGAAGGCAGCTAGCGGGAGCGGGGAGCTGTTTTTT
NA TRBJ2-7 NA TRBV18 CASSPQWDEQYF TGTGCCAGCTCACCTCAGTGGGACGAGCAGTACTTC
few TRBJ2-7 NA TRBV6-5 CASGEDAFGEQYF TGTGCCAGCGGCGAGGACGCGTTTGGCGAGCAGTACTTC
NA TRBJ1-5 TRBD1 TRBV6-5 CASSPMTGNNQPQHF TGTGCCAGCAGCCCAATGACAGGGAACAATCAGCCCCAGCATTTT
NA TRBJ2-5 NA TRBV10-1 CASSESIRQERETQYF TGCGCCAGCAGTGAGTCAATTAGACAGGAACGAGAGACCCAGTACTTC
few TRBJ2-5 TRBD1 TRBV7-2 CASSLGDRVETQYF TGTGCCAGCAGCTTAGGGGACAGGGTGGAGACCCAGTACTTC
few TRBJ2-7 NA TRBV5-6 CASSRWTVSYEQYF TGTGCCAGCAGTCGATGGACGGTTTCCTACGAGCAGTACTTC
NA TRBJ2-3 TRBD2 TRBV10-3 CAIKNLAGGDTQYF TGTGCCATCAAAAACCTAGCGGGGGGTGATACGCAGTATTTT
NA TRBJ2-3 TRBD2 TRBV13 CASSLKVREFTDTQYF TGTGCCAGCAGCTTAAAGGTGCGGGAGTTCACAGATACGCAGTATTTT
NA TRBJ2-1 NA TRBV10-3 CAISEGTGNYNEQFF TGTGCCATCAGTGAGGGAACAGGGAACTACAATGAGCAGTTCTTC
NA TRBJ1-4 NA TRBV6-6 CASRLTVGEKLFF TGTGCCAGCAGATTGACAGTTGGTGAAAAACTGTTTTTT
few TRBJ1-3 NA TRBV5-1 CASSTNPSAGNTIYF TGCGCCAGCAGCACCAACCCCAGCGCTGGAAACACCATATATTTT
NA TRBJ2-2 TRBD2 TRBV11-3 CASSSTRGTGELFF TGTGCCAGCAGCTCTACGCGGGGGACCGGGGAGCTGTTTTTT
NA TRBJ1-2 TRBD1 TRBV30 CAWNRDRVDYGYTF TGTGCCTGGAACCGGGACAGGGTGGACTATGGCTACACCTTC
NA TRBJ2-7 TRBD1 TRBV5-6 CASSLGPPTGETYEQYF TGTGCCAGCAGCTTGGGGCCGCCGACAGGGGAGACTTACGAGCAGTACTTC
once TRBJ2-1 NA TRBV15 CATSSWTRGDNEQFF TGTGCCACCAGCAGCTGGACTAGGGGGGACAATGAGCAGTTCTTC
NA TRBJ2-7 NA TRBV6-5 CASSQTGTTAGEQYF TGTGCCAGCAGTCAAACCGGGACAACGGCGGGAGAGCAGTACTTC
few TRBJ2-5 TRBD1 TRBV7-9 CASSLWQGAQETQYF TGTGCCAGCAGCTTATGGCAGGGGGCGCAGGAGACCCAGTACTTC
NA TRBJ1-2 NA TRBV9 CASSVDPIDVYGYTF TGTGCCAGCAGCGTAGACCCCATCGATGTCTATGGCTACACCTTC
NA TRBJ2-5 NA TRBV18 CASSPGAGLGETQYF TGTGCCAGCTCACCAGGAGCAGGGTTGGGAGAGACCCAGTACTTC
NA TRBJ1-2 NA TRBV28 CASSLPPGGYGYGYTF TGTGCCAGCAGTTTACCCCCAGGAGGGTATGGGTATGGCTACACCTTC